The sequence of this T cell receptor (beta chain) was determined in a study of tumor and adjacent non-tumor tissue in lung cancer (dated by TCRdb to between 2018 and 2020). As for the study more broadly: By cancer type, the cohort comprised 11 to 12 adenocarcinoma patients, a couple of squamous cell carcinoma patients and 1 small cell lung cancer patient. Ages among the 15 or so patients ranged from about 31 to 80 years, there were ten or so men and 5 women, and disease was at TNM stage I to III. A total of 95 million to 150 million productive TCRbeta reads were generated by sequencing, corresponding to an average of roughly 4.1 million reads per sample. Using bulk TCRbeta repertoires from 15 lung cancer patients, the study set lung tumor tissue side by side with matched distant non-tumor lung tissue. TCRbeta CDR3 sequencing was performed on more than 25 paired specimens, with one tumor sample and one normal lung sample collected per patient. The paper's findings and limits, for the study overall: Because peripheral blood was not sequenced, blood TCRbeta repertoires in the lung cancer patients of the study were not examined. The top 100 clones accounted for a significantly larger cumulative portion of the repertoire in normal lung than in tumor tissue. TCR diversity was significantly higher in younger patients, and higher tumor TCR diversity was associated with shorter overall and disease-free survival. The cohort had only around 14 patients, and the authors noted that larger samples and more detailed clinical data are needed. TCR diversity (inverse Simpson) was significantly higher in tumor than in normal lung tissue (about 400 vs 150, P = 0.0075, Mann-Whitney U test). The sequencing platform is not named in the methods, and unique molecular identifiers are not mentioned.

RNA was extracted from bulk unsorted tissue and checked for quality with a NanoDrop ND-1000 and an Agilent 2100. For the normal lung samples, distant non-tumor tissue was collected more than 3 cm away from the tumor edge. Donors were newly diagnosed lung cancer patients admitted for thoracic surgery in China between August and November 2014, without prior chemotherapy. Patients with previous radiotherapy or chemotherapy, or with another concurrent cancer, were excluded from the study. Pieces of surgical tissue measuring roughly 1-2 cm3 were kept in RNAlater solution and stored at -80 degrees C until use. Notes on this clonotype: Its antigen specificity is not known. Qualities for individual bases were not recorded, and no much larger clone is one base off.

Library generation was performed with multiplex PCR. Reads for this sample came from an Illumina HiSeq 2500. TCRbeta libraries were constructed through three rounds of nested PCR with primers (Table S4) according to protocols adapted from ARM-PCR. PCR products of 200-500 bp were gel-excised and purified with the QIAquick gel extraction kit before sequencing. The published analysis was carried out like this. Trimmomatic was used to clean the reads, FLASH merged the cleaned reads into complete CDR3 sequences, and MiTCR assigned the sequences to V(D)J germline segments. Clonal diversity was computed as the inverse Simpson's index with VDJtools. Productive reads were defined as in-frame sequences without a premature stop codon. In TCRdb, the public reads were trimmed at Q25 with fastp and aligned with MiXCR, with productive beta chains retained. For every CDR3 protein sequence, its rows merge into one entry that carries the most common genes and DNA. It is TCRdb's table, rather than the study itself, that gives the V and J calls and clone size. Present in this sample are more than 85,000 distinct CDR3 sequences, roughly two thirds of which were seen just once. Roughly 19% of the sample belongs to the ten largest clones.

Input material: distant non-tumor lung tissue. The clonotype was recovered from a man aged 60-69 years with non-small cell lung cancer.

The CDR3 amino acid sequence is: CASDWRGRGPNEQFF. The DNA sequence is given as TGTGCCAGCGATTGGCGGGGCAGAGGACCTAATGAGCAGTTCTTC. The V gene is TRBV6-5 and the J gene is TRBJ2-1; TRBD2 could be the D gene, as 6 bases match. The CDR3, cysteine through phenylalanine, is 15 amino acids long. Of all the DNA, just the CDR3 is kept, 45 bases in frame from base 1. V and J lose 8 bases and 7 bases, and a span of 21 bases separates them. Via the germline V gene, CDR1 is MNHEY and CDR2 SVGAGI.